One sample yielded the 9 T cell receptor beta chains listed below, sequenced in a study of T cell responses to AZD1222 COVID-19 vaccine. The protocol was immunoSEQ multiplex PCR, while the TCRdb copy is restricted to in-frame clones and leaves out a portion. The table has about 97,000 clones, approximately 90% seen once. Sequencing used peripheral blood, obtained on day 0 of AZD1222 vaccination. These receptors all come from an adult in good health.

The V gene is TRBV3-1 (or the pseudogene TRBV3-2), the J gene TRBJ2-1; TRBD2 matches at 7 bases. The ends lost 4 bases at V and 2 bases at J; junction bases unmatched: 8. CDR3 length: 16 amino acids. Germline-derived CDR1 and CDR2 are LGHDT and YNNKEL (reference sequence). DNA of the CDR3: TGTGCCAGCAGCCTAGGCGGCGGGAGAACCTACAATGAGCAGTTCTTC. This translates into CASSLGGGRTYNEQFF.

The chain combines TRBV3-1 (or the pseudogene TRBV3-2) with TRBJ1-1; D may be TRBD1 (5 bases). Looked up from germline, CDR1 is LGHDT and CDR2 is YNNKEL (reference sequence). This CDR3 has 14 amino acids. Trimming stripped 3 bases from V and 6 bases from J, with 14 bases between. For the CDR3, the DNA is TGTGCCAGCAGCCAGCAGGGCCGAGGGGCTGAAGCTTTCTTT. Protein sequence: CASSQQGRGAEAFF.

CDR3 in DNA: TGTGCCAGCAGCACACGGGGATTGAACACCGGGGAGCTGTTTTTT. It codes for CASSTRGLNTGELFF. V usage is TRBV9 and J usage is TRBJ2-2, with D tentatively TRBD2 (5 bases). V shed 4 bases and J shed 1 base, with 11 bases lying between them. This CDR3 contains 15 residues. CDR1 SGDLS and CDR2 YYNGEE come from the germline V gene. The full variable domain, completed using reference TRBV9 and TRBJ2-2, is DSGVTQTPKHLITATGQRVTLRCSPRSGDLSVYWYQQSLDQGLQFLIQYYNGEERAKGNILERFSAQQFPDLHSELNLSSLELGDSALYFCASSTRGLNTGELFFGEGSRLTVL.

The CDR3 sequence is CASSPLVQGGSYTF. The CDR3 coding sequence is TGTGCCAGCAGTCCCCTTGTGCAGGGGGGAAGCTACACCTTC. This chain links TRBV28 with TRBJ1-2; 7 nucleotides align to TRBD1. With 5 bases clipped from V and 9 bases from J, the junction kept 12 bases outside the gene matches. CDR1 and CDR2 (germline): MDHEN, SYDVKM. The CDR3 is made up of 14 amino acids.

Written as DNA, the CDR3 is TGCAGCGTTCTACTAGATACAGTCTCTTCCTACGAGCAGTACTTC. Translating it yields CSVLLDTVSSYEQYF. This chain connects TRBV29-1 to TRBJ2-7; TRBD2 might be the D (5 bases). The germline V gene has CDR1 SQVTM and CDR2 ANQGSEA. Trimming left V 5 bases short and J 1 base short, with 18 bases between. The CDR3 covers 15 residues.

With respect to this clone: The junction shows a germline mismatch at one end, possibly a read error. The chain employs TRBV9 and TRBJ1-2; 11 bases align to TRBD1. The CDR3 consists of 15 residues. Germline V gene sequence: CDR1 SGDLS, CDR2 YYNGEE. CDR3 coding DNA: TGTGCCAGCAGCCCGCGGGACAGGGGGAACTACGGCTACACCTTC. This sequence encodes CASSPRDRGNYGYTF. The full variable domain, with the rest looked up from reference TRBV9 and TRBJ1-2, is DSGVTQTPKHLITATGQRVTLRCSPRSGDLSVYWYQQSLDQGLQFLIQYYNGEERAKGNILERFSAQQFPDLHSELNLSSLELGDSALYFCASSPRDRGNYGYTFGSGTRLTVV.

This clone was detected only once. CDR3 loop: CASSIGDQGNQPQHF. The CDR3 nucleotides are TGTGCCAGTAGTATAGGGGATCAGGGCAATCAGCCCCAGCATTTT. This chain connects TRBV19 to TRBJ1-5; unclear D gene. V was clipped by 1 base and J by 2 bases, with 9 bases between them. Germline V gene data show CDR1 as LNHDA and CDR2 as SQIVND (reference sequence). The length of the CDR3 is 15 residues.

This clone was recorded once. This chain connects TRBV19 to TRBJ1-1; D is ambiguous. The CDR3 is made up of 14 amino acids. Germline loops: CDR1 LNHDA, CDR2 SQIVND (reference sequence). Trimming removed 4 bases from V and 6 bases from J, with 15 bases in between. The CDR3 nucleotides are TGTGCCAGTAGTACCCCCCGACGGGGAGCTGAAGCTTTCTTT. This sequence encodes CASSTPRRGAEAFF.

V usage is TRBV6-6 and J usage is TRBJ2-7; the D gene is possibly TRBD1 (5 bases). In germline, CDR1 is MNHNY, CDR2 SVGAGI (reference sequence). Trimming took off 6 bases at V and 1 base at J, with 13 bases between the two ends. The CDR3 contains 14 residues. The CDR3, as DNA: TGTGCCAGCAGCCCCGACAGTGTATCCTACGAGCAGTACTTC. It codes for CASSPDSVSYEQYF.